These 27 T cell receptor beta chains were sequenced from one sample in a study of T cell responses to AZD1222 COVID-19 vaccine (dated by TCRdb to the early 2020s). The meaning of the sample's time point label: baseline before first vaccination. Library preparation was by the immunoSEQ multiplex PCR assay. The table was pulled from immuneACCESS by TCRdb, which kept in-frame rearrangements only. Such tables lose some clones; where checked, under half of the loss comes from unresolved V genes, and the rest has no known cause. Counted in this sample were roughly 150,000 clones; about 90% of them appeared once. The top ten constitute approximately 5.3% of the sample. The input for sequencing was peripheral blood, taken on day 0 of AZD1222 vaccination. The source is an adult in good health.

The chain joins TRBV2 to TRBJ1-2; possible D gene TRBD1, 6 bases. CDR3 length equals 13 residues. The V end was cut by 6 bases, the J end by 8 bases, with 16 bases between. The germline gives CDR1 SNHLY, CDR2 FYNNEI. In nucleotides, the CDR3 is TGTGCCAGCAGCCTAACAGGGCGTGGGGGCTACACCTTC. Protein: CASSLTGRGGYTF.

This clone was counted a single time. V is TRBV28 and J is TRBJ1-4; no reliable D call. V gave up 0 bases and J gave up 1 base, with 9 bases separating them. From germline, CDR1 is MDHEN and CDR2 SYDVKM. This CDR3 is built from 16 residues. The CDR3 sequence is CASSLWGTGTNEKLFF. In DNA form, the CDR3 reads TGTGCCAGCAGTTTATGGGGTACTGGAACTAATGAAAAACTGTTTTTT.

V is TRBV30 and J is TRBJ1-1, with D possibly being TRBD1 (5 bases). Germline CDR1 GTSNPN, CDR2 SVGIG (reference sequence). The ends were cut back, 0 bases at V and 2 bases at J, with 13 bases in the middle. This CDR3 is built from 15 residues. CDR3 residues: CAWSVFSGLNTEAFF. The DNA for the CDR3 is TGTGCCTGGAGTGTATTTTCAGGGCTTAACACTGAAGCTTTCTTT. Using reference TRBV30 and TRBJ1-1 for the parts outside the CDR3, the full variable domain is SQTIHQWPATLVQPVGSPLSLECTVEGTSNPNLYWYRQAAGRGLQLLFYSVGIGQISSEVPQNLSASRPQDRQFILSSKKLLLSDSGFYLCAWSVFSGLNTEAFFGQGTRLTVV.

CDR3 bases: TGTGCCAGCAGTGTCCAACAGGGGTACGAGCAGTACTTC. Translating it yields CASSVQQGYEQYF. The chain joins TRBV27 to TRBJ2-7; 7 positions match TRBD1. The CDR3 totals 13 residues. J gave up 4 bases and V 5 bases, and 5 bases lay outside the gene matches. CDR1 is MNHEY and CDR2 is SMNVEV in the germline V gene (reference sequence).

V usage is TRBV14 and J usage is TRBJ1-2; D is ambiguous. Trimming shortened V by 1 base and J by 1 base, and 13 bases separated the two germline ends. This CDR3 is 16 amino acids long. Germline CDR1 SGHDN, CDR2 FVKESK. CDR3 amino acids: CASSQADPWINYGYTF. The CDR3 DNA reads TGTGCCAGCAGCCAAGCCGACCCCTGGATTAACTATGGCTACACCTTC.

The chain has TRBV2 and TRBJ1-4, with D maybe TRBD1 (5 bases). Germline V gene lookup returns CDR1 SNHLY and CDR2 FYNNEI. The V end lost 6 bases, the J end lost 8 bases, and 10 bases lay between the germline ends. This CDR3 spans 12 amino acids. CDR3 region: CASSLGGEKLFF. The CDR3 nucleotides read TGTGCCAGCAGCTTGGGGGGGGAAAAACTGTTTTTT.

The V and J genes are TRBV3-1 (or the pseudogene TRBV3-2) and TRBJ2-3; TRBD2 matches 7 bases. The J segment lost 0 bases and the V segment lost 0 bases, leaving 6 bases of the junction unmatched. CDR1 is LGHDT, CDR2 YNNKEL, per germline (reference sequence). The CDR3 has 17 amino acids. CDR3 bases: TGTGCCAGCAGCCAAGAGCGGGCGGGAGAAAGCACAGATACGCAGTATTTT. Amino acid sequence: CASSQERAGESTDTQYF.

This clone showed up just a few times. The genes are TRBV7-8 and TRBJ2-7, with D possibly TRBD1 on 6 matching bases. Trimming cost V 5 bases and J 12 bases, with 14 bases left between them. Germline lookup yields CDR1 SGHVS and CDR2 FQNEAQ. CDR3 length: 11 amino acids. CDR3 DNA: TGTGCCAGCAGCCGAGGGCAGGGGTGGTACTTC. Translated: CASSRGQGWYF.

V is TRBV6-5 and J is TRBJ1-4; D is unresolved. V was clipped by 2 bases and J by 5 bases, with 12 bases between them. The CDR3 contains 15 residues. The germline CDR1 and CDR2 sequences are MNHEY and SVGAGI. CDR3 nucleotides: TGTGCCAGCAGTTACGGAGGACCGGAGAATGAAAAACTGTTTTTT. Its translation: CASSYGGPENEKLFF.

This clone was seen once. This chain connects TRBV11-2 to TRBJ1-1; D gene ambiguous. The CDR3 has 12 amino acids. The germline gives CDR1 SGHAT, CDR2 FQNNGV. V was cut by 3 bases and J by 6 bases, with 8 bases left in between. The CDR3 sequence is CASSFTVAEAFF. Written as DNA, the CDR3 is TGTGCCAGCAGCTTTACGGTGGCTGAAGCTTTCTTT.

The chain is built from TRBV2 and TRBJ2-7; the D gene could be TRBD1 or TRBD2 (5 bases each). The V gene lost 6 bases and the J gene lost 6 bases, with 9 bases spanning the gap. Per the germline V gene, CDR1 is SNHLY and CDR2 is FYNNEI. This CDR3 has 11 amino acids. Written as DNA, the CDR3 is TGTGCCAGCAGAAATGGGGGCGAGCAGTACTTC. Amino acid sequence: CASRNGGEQYF. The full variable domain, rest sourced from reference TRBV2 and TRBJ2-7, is EPEVTQTPSHQVTQMGQEVILRCVPISNHLYFYWYRQILGQKVEFLVSFYNNEISEKSEIFDDQFSVERPDGSNFTLKIRSTKLEDSAMYFCASRNGGEQYFGPGTRLTVT.

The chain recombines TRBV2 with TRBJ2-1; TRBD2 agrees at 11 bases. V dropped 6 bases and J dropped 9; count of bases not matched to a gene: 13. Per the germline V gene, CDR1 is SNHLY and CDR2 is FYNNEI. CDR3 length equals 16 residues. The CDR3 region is CASSHSRGLAGGEQFF. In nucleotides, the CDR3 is TGTGCCAGCAGCCACAGCCGCGGCCTAGCGGGAGGTGAGCAGTTCTTC.

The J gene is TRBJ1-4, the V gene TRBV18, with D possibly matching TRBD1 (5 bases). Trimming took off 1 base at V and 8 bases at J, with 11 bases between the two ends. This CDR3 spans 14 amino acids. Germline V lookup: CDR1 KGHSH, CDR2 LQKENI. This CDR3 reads CASSPRRADEKLFF. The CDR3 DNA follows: TGTGCCAGCTCACCACGCAGGGCGGACGAAAAACTGTTTTTT.

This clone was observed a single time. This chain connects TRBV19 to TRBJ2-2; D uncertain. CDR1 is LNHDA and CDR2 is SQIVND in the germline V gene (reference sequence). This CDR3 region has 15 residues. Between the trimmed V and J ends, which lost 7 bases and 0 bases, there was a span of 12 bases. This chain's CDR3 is CASKPFSANTGELFF. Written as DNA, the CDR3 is TGTGCCAGTAAGCCATTCTCCGCGAACACCGGGGAGCTGTTTTTT. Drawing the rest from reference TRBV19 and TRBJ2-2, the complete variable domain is DGGITQSPKYLFRKEGQNVTLSCEQNLNHDAMYWYRQDPGQGLRLIYYSQIVNDFQKGDIAEGYSVSREKKESFPLTVTSAQKNPTAFYLCASKPFSANTGELFFGEGSRLTVL.

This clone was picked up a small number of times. The CDR3 sequence: CASSQDRSQPQHF. The CDR3 nucleotides are TGTGCCAGCTCACAGGACAGGTCTCAGCCCCAGCATTTT. The chain carries TRBV18 and TRBJ1-5; TRBD1 matches 7 bases. Losses at the gene ends were 4 bases for V and 6 bases for J; bases not matched to a gene: 3. This CDR3 region has 13 residues. CDR1 and CDR2 (germline): KGHSH, LQKENI.

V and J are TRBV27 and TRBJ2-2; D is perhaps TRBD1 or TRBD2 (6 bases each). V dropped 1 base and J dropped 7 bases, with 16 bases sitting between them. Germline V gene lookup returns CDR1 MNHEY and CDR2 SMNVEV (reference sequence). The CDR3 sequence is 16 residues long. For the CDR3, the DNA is TGTGCCAGCAGTTTATGGGGGGCGAGAGAGAACGGGGAGCTGTTTTTT. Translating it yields CASSLWGARENGELFF.

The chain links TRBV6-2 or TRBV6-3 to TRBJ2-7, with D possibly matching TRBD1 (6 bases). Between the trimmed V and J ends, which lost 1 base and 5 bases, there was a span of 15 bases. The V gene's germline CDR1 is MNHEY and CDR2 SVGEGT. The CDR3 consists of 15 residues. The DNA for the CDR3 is TGTGCCAGCAGTTACTATGGGACAAGGAGCAACGAGCAGTACTTC. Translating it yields CASSYYGTRSNEQYF.

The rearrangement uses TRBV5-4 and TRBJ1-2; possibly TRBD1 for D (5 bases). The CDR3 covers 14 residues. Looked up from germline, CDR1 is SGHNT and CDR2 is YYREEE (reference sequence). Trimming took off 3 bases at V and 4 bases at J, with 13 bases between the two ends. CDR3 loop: CASSSWGGVYGYTF. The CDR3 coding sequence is TGTGCCAGCAGCTCCTGGGGGGGGGTCTATGGCTACACCTTC.

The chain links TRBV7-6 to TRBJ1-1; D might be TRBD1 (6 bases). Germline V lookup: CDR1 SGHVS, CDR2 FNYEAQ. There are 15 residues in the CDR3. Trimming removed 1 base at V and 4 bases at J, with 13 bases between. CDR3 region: CASSLEAGATTEAFF. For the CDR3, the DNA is TGTGCCAGCAGCTTAGAAGCGGGGGCCACCACTGAAGCTTTCTTT.

The CDR3 DNA reads TGTGCCAGCAGCGGACAGGGGACTGAAGCTTTCTTT. The encoded protein is CASSGQGTEAFF. The rearrangement uses TRBV2 and TRBJ1-1, with 9 bases fitting TRBD1. J was trimmed by 5 bases and V by 6 bases; bases with no gene match: 1. The CDR3 has 12 residues. Looked up from germline, CDR1 is SNHLY and CDR2 is FYNNEI.

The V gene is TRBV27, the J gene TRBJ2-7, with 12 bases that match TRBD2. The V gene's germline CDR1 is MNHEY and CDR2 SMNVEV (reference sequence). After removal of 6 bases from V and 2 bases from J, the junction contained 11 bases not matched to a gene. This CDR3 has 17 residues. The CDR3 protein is CASSRSSGRAVPYEQYF. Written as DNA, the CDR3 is TGTGCCAGCAGCAGATCTAGCGGGAGGGCCGTTCCCTACGAGCAGTACTTC.

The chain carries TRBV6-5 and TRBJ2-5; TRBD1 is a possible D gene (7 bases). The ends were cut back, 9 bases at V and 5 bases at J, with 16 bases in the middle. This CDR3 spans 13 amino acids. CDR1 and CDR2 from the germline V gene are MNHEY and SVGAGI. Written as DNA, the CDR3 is TGTGCCAGTCGATCAGGGGGGATGGAGACCCAGTACTTC. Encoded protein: CASRSGGMETQYF.

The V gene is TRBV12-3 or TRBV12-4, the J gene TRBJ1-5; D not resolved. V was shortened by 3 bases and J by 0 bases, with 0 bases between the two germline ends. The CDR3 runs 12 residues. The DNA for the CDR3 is TGTGCCAGCAGTTTTAGCAATCAGCCCCAGCATTTT. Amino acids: CASSFSNQPQHF.

The DNA for the CDR3 is TGTGCCAGTAGTAAGGGACTTCAACGGAATTCACCCCTCCACTTT. Protein product: CASSKGLQRNSPLHF. The chain couples TRBV19 to TRBJ1-6; D possibly corresponds to TRBD1 (5 bases). The V gene lost 4 bases and the J gene lost 7 bases, with 14 bases spanning the gap. Germline V gene lookup returns CDR1 LNHDA and CDR2 SQIVND (reference sequence). This CDR3 is 15 amino acids long.

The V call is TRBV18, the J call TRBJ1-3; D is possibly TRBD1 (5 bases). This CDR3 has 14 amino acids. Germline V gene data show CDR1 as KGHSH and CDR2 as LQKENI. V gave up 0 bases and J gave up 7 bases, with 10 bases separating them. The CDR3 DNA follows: TGTGCCAGCTCACCACCGGGGGTGGCGAACACCATATATTTT. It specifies CASSPPGVANTIYF.

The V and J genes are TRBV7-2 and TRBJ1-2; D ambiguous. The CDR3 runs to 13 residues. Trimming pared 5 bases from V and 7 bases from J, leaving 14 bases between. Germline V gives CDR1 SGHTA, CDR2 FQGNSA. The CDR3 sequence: CASSPLLRTGYTF. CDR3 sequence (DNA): TGTGCCAGCAGCCCCTTATTAAGGACTGGCTACACCTTC.

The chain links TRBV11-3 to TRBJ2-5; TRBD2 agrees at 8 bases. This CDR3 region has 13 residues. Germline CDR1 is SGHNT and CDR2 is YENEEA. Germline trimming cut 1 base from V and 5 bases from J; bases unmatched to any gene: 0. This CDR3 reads CASSLAGGETQYF. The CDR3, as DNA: TGTGCCAGCAGCTTAGCGGGGGGGGAGACCCAGTACTTC.